This T cell receptor (beta chain) comes out of a study of vaccination and CD4 T cells after COVID-19. Comments on this clonotype: Its target is not known.

Treatment noted: roughly ten-day PBMC culture with coronavirus spike peptide pools or control peptides (ViraFEST assay). ViraFEST stimulated the growth of antigen-specific T cells using peptide pools and subsequently profiled their TCRs by sequencing. Culture of approximately 2.1 million PBMCs per well took place with around 10 IU/ml IL-2 and roughly 9.8 ug/ml peptide pools. V was trimmed by 3 bases and J by 5 bases, leaving 13 bases between them. CDR3 length: 14 amino acids. CDR1 and CDR2 (germline): LNHDA, SQIVND (reference sequence). Cultured CD4+ T cell DNA underwent sequencing with the Oncomine TCR Beta short-read assay. TCRdb re-called the PCR reads with MiXCR, one entry per CDR3 protein. The repertoire holds over 20,000 distinct CDR3 sequences, with roughly 44% as singletons.

The rearrangement uses TRBV19 and TRBJ1-1, with D possibly matching TRBD1 (6 bases). This clonotype originated in a human donor who received a COVID-19 vaccine. Sequenced material: CD4+ T cells from blood, cultured in vitro, taken before SARS-CoV-2 vaccination. DNA for the CDR3: TGTGCCAGTAGTATTGCGGGGGGGCGGACTGAAGCTTTCTTT. Translated, it gives CASSIAGGRTEAFF.